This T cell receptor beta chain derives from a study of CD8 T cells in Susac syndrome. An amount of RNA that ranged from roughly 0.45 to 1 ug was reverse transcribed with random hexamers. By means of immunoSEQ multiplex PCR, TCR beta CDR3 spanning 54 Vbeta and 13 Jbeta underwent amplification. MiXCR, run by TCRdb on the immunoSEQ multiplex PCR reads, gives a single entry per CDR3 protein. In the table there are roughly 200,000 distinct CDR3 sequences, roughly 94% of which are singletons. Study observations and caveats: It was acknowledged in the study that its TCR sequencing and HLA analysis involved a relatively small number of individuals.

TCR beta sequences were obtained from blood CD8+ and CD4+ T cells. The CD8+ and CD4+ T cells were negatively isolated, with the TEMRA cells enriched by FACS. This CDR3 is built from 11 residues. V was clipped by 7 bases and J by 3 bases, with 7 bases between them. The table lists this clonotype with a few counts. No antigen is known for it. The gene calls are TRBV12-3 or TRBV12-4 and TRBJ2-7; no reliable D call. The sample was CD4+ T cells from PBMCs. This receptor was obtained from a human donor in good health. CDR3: CASTPGYEQYF. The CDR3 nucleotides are TGTGCCAGCACCCCGGGCTACGAGCAGTACTTC.